This T cell receptor (beta chain) derives from a study of shared T cell receptors in the human thymus. J gave up 6 bases and V 0 bases, and 8 bases lay outside the gene matches. The CDR3 has 17 residues. Germline V CDR1 and CDR2: LNHNV, YYDKDF (reference sequence). Generated by immunoSEQ multiplex PCR, the TCRdb table keeps only in-frame clones and is missing some. The sample lists approximately 660,000 clones, roughly 90% occurring once. These data also featured in a second study, about human thymus T cells. That publication notes: Having surgery to correct congenital heart defects, healthy Finnish infants acted as the donors. V and J gene usage appeared biased in thymic and blood repertoires. Unrelated individuals reportedly shared highly overlapping thymic TCR repertoires.

The chain carries TRBV15 and TRBJ2-3; 11 bases align to TRBD2. The origin of this receptor is a boy less than two years old with a congenital heart defect. Sequencing was carried out using thymocytes. The CDR3 sequence: CATSRDGVAGGPDTQYF. The CDR3 nucleotides read TGTGCCACCAGCAGAGATGGGGTAGCGGGAGGGCCCGATACGCAGTATTTT.